The 22 T cell receptor beta chains below come from one sample, sequenced in a study of molecular identifiers for immune sequencing clone quantification. MiXCR, run by TCRdb on the PCR reads, gives a single entry per CDR3 protein. The sample holds fewer than 350,000 distinct CDR3 sequences; roughly a quarter are singletons and the top ten take 0.74%. The sample consisted of naive CD8+ T cells from blood, with Jurkat cell RNA spiked in. The subset: FACS-sorted CD8+CD4-CCR7+CD45RA+ naive T cells. The receptors were sampled from a human donor in good health. Some libraries in this study had Jurkat cell RNA spiked in.

Note on this clonotype: One base away lies a much larger clone, so this may be a sequencing read error. The chain links TRBV24-1 to TRBJ2-1, with D unclear. From germline, CDR1 is KGHDR and CDR2 SFDVKD. The CDR3 has 14 residues. V was clipped by 12 bases and J by 5 bases, with 19 bases between them. The CDR3 loop reads CAVDDGFGNNEQFF. In nucleotides, the CDR3 is TGTGCCGTAGACGACGGGTTCGGCAACAATGAGCAGTTCTTC.

In the case of this clonotype: Given a much more abundant clone one base away, this may be a read error. The V gene is TRBV29-1, the J gene TRBJ2-3; unclear D gene. V shed 0 bases and J shed 4 bases, with 5 bases lying between them. Germline assignment: CDR1 SQVTM and CDR2 ANQGSEA. The CDR3 totals 12 residues. CDR3 in amino acids: CSVEEVSDTQYF. CDR3 coding DNA: TGCAGCGTTGAAGAAGTCTCAGATACGCAGTATTTT.

This clonotype was recorded at least ten times. The CDR3 sequence is CASSTGLVSRGELFF. DNA for the CDR3: TGTGCCAGCAGTACCGGACTAGTGAGTCGCGGGGAGCTGTTTTTT. This chain links TRBV12-3 or TRBV12-4 with TRBJ2-2, with 7 bases fitting TRBD2. The CDR3 sequence is 15 residues long. V trimming: 5 bases; J trimming: 7 bases; junction bases outside the gene matches: 10.

The sample holds many counts of this clonotype. This chain connects TRBV5-1 to TRBJ2-4, with unresolved D. CDR3 length: 15 residues. V shed 3 bases and J shed 1 base, with 11 bases lying between them. Germline V lookup: CDR1 SGHRS, CDR2 YFSETQ. Written as DNA, the CDR3 is TGCGCCAGCAGCTATCTAGTCGGGGCCAAAAACATTCAGTACTTC. Translated: CASSYLVGAKNIQYF.

This sequence joins TRBV6-5 and TRBJ2-2; 15 nucleotides align to TRBD2. Germline loops: CDR1 MNHEY, CDR2 SVGAGI. The V gene end was trimmed by 2 bases and the J gene end by 3 bases; junction bases not matched to a gene: 7. The CDR3 is 19 amino acids. CDR3: CASSYRRTSGRVHTGELFF. The CDR3 nucleotides are TGTGCCAGCAGTTACCGCCGGACTAGCGGGAGGGTCCACACCGGGGAGCTGTTTTTT.

There are many counts of this clonotype. V usage is TRBV5-1 and J usage is TRBJ1-5; TRBD1 agrees at 8 bases. The CDR3 spans 15 residues. CDR1 is SGHRS, CDR2 YFSETQ, per germline. V lost 1 base to trimming and J lost 3 bases; unmatched junction nucleotides: 3. The CDR3 protein is CASSLTGGINQPQHF. Here the CDR3 DNA reads TGCGCCAGCAGCTTGACAGGGGGTATCAATCAGCCCCAGCATTTT.

Points on this clonotype: With a much larger clone just one base away, this may be a read error. The chain is built from TRBV6-5 and TRBJ2-7; TRBD1 is a possible D gene (6 bases). CDR1 and CDR2 (germline): MNHEY, SVGAGI. Trimming cost V 6 bases and J 0 bases, with 12 bases left between them. The CDR3 loop spans 14 amino acids. CDR3 loop: CASRRTDRSYEQYF. CDR3 DNA: TGTGCCAGCAGACGGACAGACCGCTCCTACGAGCAGTACTTC.

This clonotype was picked up a small number of times. Germline and junction disagree at one end, which may indicate a read error. In DNA, the CDR3 is TGTGCCAGTAGTATGACAGAGACCGGGGAGCTGGTTTTT. Its translation: CASSMTETGELVF. The chain uses TRBV19 and TRBJ2-2; TRBD1 or TRBD2 may be the D gene (5 bases each). The germline CDR1 and CDR2 sequences are LNHDA and SQIVND (reference sequence). CDR3 length equals 13 residues.

This clonotype was picked up many times. The CDR3 sequence: CASSGSGFNEQFF. The CDR3 DNA reads TGTGCCAGCAGCGGTAGCGGATTCAATGAGCAGTTCTTC. The V gene is TRBV9, the J gene TRBJ2-1; D may be TRBD2 (6 bases). Trimming took off 3 bases at V and 6 bases at J, with 10 bases between the two ends. The germline CDR1 and CDR2 sequences are SGDLS and YYNGEE. The CDR3 is 13 residues long.

The chain employs TRBV5-3 and TRBJ2-6; either TRBD1 or TRBD2 may supply D (5 bases each). TRBV5-3 is recorded as an ORF, its role being uncertain. Trimming took 9 bases from V and 5 from J, leaving 21 bases between them. This CDR3 comprises 16 residues. CDR3 sequence reads: CAIPPEGSAWANVLTF. DNA for the CDR3: TGTGCCATCCCCCCAGAGGGGTCAGCTTGGGCCAACGTCCTGACTTTC.

Regarding this clonotype: This may come from a read error, since a much larger clone is one base off. The chain joins TRBV6-5 to TRBJ2-3; D might be TRBD1 (5 bases). Matching the DNA end better, TRBJ1-5 makes the J call doubtful. The germline V gene has CDR1 MNHEY and CDR2 SVGAGI. The CDR3 is made up of 15 amino acids. The DNA of the CDR3 is TGTGCCAGCAGTACTAGCGGGGCGGTTGGAGATACGCAGCATTTT. Residues: CASSTSGAVGDTQHF.

This clonotype was seen many times. The chain is built from TRBV7-9 and TRBJ2-4; unclear D gene. The germline V gene has CDR1 SEHNR and CDR2 FQNEAQ (reference sequence). Trimming shortened V by 2 bases and J by 6 bases, and 8 bases separated the two germline ends. The CDR3 consists of 13 residues. The DNA of the CDR3 is TGTGCCAGCAGCTTACCAGGCGCAAACATTCAGTACTTC. Translated: CASSLPGANIQYF.

The sample holds many counts of this clonotype. The chain carries TRBV6-6 and TRBJ2-7, with 9 bases fitting TRBD2. J lost 4 bases, V lost 4 bases, and 8 bases had no gene match. CDR3 length: 15 amino acids. From germline, CDR1 is MNHNY and CDR2 SVGAGI (reference sequence). Here the CDR3 DNA reads TGTGCCAGCAGTTCCATTAGCGGGGGCACGTACGAGCAGTACTTC. It translates to CASSSISGGTYEQYF.

Worth noting for this clonotype: Possible read error: a much larger clone is one base away. The V and J genes are TRBV6-5 and TRBJ2-5, with unresolved D. Germline V CDR1 and CDR2: MNHEY, SVGAGI. The CDR3 extends over 14 amino acids. CDR3 residues: CASSLLREQEAQYF. CDR3 coding DNA: TGTGCCAGCAGTCTACTAAGGGAACAAGAGGCCCAGTACTTC.

This clonotype was found once. A much larger clone is a single base away; this may be a read error. The chain links TRBV29-1 to TRBJ1-2; a weak D match, TRBD1 (6 bases). In germline, CDR1 is SQVTM, CDR2 ANQGSEA. This CDR3 is 10 amino acids long. The CDR3 reads CSVQGTGYAF. CDR3 in DNA: TGCAGCGTGCAGGGGACTGGCTACGCCTTC.

V gene TRBV20-1 combines with J gene TRBJ2-7; 8 bases are a match to TRBD2. After removal of 0 bases from V and 0 bases from J, the junction contained 7 bases not matched to a gene. This CDR3 spans 16 amino acids. Germline lookup yields CDR1 DFQATT and CDR2 SNEGSKA (reference sequence). Written as DNA, the CDR3 is TGCAGTGCTAGAGAATTAGCGGGGACCAACTCCTACGAGCAGTACTTC. Its protein is CSARELAGTNSYEQYF.

This clonotype was recorded at least ten times. This sequence joins TRBV6-6 and TRBJ1-5; D unclear. The CDR3 runs to 15 residues. V was shortened by 7 bases and J by 0 bases, with 13 bases between the two germline ends. Germline CDR1 reads MNHNY; CDR2 reads SVGAGI (reference sequence). CDR3 sequence: CASNPWVPSNQPQHF. Written as DNA, the CDR3 is TGTGCCAGCAACCCGTGGGTCCCTAGCAATCAGCCCCAGCATTTT.

The chain links TRBV4-3 to TRBJ2-2; no clear D gene. Per germline, CDR1 LGHNA and CDR2 YSLEER. The CDR3 has 15 residues. Deletions cut 4 bases from V and 1 base from J, with 10 bases between. The CDR3 DNA follows: TGCGCCAGCAGCCCTATCACAGAGAACACCGGGGAGCTGTTTTTT. It is translated as CASSPITENTGELFF.

This clonotype was detected only a few times. V gene TRBV30 combines with J gene TRBJ2-2, with 9 bases identical to TRBD2. Germline V gene sequence: CDR1 GTSNPN, CDR2 SVGIG (reference sequence). This CDR3 has 17 amino acids. J was trimmed by 5 bases and V by 2 bases; bases with no gene match: 12. The CDR3 nucleotides read TGTGCCTGGAGTCCCTCCTTTGCGGGAGGGAGAACCGGGGAGCTGTTTTTT. Its protein is CAWSPSFAGGRTGELFF.

This clonotype was detected many times. The CDR3 is CASSLRSDSPYEQYF. As DNA, the CDR3 is TGTGCCAGCAGTTTACGGAGTGACTCCCCCTACGAGCAGTACTTC. The chain recombines TRBV28 with TRBJ2-7, with no clear D. The CDR3 runs 15 residues. The V end lost 2 bases, the J end lost 2 bases, and 13 bases lay between the germline ends. Germline CDR1 MDHEN, CDR2 SYDVKM.

J is TRBJ1-1 and V is TRBV28; D is unclear. CDR3 length: 14 residues. Germline V gene sequence: CDR1 MDHEN, CDR2 SYDVKM. V lost 5 bases to trimming and J lost 4 bases, with 14 bases between them. This CDR3 is CASSPRFMGTEAFF. CDR3 nucleotides: TGTGCCAGCAGTCCTAGGTTTATGGGCACTGAAGCTTTCTTT.

This clonotype showed up many times. The CDR3 bases are TGTGCCAGCAGCAGTGGGACAGGGAGGCTGAACACTGAAGCTTTCTTT. Residues: CASSSGTGRLNTEAFF. The J gene is TRBJ1-1, the V gene TRBV5-6; TRBD1 aligns across 9 bases. V lost 4 bases, J lost 0 bases, and 7 bases stayed unmatched. In germline, CDR1 is SGHDT, CDR2 YYEEEE. The CDR3 contains 16 residues.